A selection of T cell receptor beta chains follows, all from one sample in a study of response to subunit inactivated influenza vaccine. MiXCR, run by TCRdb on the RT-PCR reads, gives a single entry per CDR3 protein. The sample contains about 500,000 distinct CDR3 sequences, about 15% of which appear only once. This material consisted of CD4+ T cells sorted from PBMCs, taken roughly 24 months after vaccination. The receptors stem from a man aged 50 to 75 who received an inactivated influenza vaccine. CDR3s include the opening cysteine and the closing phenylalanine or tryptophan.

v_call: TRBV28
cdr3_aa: CASRPPFPPTNEKLFF

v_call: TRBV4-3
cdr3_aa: CASSQEGTGANEQFF

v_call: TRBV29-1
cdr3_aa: CSVGLLAGKQFF

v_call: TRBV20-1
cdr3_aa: CSAIGGSEKLFF

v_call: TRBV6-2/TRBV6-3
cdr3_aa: CASSLIKPYRDSYTGELFF

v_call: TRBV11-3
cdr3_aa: CASSMGQPGANVLTF

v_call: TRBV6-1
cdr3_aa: CASRRGSGETQYF

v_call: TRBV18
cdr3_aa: CASSPTQGLAGGSSYNEQFF

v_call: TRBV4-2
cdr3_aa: CASSQDWASGVDGELFF

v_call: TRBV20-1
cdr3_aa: CSVPLSGLGGNEQFF

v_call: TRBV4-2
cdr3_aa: CASSQLTGGDGYTF

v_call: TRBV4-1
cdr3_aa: CASSQQELNTEAFF

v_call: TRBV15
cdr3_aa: CATSKDQGTVSNQPQHF

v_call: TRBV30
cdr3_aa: CAWSVLGLADEQFF

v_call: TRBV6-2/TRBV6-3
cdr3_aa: CASSSFSLRETQYF

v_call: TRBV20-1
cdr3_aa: CSAPAREVAGGNYKEQFF

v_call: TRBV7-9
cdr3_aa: CASSRDGSYGYTF

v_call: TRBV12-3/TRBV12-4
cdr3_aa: CASRRGGGLRAFF

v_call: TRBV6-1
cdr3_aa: CASSPTKTSNQPQHF

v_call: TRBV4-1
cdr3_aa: CASSLSTSLAGGETQYF

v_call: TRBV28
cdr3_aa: CASSLPPGLAANEQFF

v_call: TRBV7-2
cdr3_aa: CASSLVGIGGTNRGQYF

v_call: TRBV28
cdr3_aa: CASSPGSVNEQYF

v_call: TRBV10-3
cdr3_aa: CAISDRDSVTQYF

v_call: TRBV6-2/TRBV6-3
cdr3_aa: CASSYIGGSVGRWNEQFF

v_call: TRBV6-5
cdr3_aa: CASSYSPSRGEAFF

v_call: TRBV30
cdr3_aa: CAWSVSQGGEQYF

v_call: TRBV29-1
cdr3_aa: CSVLRPAGAVTDTQYF

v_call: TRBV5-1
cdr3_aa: CASSIAGDYYNEQFF

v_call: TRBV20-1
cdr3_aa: CSAISGRALEQYF

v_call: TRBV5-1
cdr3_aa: CASSPAGTGANGYTF

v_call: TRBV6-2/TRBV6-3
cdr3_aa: CASSYWFSGVLEETQYF

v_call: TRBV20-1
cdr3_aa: CSARVPFMNSETQYF

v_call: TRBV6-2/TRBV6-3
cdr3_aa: CASSLPGRRTGNTEAFF

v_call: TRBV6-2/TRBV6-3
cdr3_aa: CASSYPWTDGPQHF

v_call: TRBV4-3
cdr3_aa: CASSLRVFYEQYF

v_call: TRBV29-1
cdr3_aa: CSGSSHIAGAYNEQFF

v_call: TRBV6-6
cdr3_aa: CASNERGPDTQYF

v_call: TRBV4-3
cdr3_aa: CASSQSRTSGRQETQYF

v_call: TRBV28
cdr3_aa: CASRDRGLWGSPLHF

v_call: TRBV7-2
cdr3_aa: CASSPKRFGEQFF

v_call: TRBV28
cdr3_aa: CASSLPGQASYEQYF

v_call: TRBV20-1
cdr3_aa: CSASRGTPNTGELFF

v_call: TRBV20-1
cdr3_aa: CSASGSSGTEAFF

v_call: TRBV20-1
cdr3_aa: CSARGTGGETQYF

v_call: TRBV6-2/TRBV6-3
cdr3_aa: CASLNSGGAWETQYF

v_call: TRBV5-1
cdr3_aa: CASSIQTGTYEQYF

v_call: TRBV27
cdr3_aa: CASSFPGVTQYF